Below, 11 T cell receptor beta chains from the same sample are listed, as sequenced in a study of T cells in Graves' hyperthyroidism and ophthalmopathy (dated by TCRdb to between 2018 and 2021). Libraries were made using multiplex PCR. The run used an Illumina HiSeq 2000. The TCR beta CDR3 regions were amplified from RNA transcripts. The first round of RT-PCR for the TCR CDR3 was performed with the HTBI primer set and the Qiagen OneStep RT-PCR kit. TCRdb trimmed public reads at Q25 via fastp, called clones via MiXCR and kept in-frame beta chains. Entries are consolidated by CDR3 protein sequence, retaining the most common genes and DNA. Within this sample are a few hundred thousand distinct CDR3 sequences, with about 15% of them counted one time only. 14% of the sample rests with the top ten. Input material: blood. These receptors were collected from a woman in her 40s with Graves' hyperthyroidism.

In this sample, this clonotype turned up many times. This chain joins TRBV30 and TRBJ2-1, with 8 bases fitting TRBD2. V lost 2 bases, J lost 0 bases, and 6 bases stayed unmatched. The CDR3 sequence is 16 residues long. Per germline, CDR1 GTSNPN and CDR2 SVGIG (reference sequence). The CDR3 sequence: CAWSKDSGISYNEQFF. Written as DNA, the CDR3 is TGTGCCTGGAGTAAGGATAGCGGGATCTCCTACAATGAGCAGTTCTTC.

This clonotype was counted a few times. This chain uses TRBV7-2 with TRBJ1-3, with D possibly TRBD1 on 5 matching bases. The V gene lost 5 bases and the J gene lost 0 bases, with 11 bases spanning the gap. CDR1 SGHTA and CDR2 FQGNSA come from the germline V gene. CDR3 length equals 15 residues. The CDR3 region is CASSLNGASGNTIYF. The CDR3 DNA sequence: TGTGCCAGCAGCCTAAACGGGGCCTCTGGAAACACCATATATTTT.

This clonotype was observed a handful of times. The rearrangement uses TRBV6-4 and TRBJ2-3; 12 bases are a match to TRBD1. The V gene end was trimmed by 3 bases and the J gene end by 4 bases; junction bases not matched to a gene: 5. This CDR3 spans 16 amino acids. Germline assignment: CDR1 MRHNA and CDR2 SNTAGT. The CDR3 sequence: CASSEFGTGGADTQYF. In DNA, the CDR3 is TGTGCCAGCAGTGAGTTCGGGACAGGGGGCGCAGATACGCAGTATTTT.

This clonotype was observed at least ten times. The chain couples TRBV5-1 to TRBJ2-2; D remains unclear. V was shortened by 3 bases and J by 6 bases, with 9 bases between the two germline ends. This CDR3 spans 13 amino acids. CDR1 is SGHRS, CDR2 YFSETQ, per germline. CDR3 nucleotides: TGCGCCAGCAGCTCCCAGCTGTCCGGGGAGCTGTTTTTT. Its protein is CASSSQLSGELFF.

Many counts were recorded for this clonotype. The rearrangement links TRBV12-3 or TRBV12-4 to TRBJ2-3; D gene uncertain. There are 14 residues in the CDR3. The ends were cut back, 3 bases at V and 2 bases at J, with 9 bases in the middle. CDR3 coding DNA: TGTGCCAGCAGTTTCGCGTCATCCACAGATACGCAGTATTTT. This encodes CASSFASSTDTQYF.

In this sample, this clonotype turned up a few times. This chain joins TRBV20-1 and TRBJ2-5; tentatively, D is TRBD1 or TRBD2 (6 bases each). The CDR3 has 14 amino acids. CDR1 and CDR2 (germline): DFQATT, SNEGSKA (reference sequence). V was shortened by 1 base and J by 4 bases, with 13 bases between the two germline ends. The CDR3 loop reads CSARVQGGSETQYF. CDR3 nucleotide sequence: TGCAGTGCTAGAGTCCAAGGGGGGTCAGAGACCCAGTACTTC.

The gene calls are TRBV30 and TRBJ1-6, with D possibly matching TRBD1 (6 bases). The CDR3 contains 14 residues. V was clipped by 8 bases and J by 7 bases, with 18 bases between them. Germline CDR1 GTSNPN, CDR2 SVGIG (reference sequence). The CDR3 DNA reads TGTGCCCGGAAGTATCAGGGGACAAATTCACCCCTCCACTTT. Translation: CARKYQGTNSPLHF.

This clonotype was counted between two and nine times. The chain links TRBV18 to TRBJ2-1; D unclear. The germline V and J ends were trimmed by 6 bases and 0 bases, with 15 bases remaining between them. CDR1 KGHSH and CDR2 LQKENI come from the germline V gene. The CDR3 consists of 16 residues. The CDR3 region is CASSPTEPHSYNEQFF. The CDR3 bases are TGTGCCAGCTCGCCTACAGAGCCTCACTCCTACAATGAGCAGTTCTTC. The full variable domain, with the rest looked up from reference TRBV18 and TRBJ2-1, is NAGVMQNPRHLVRRRGQEARLRCSPMKGHSHVYWYRQLPEEGLKFMVYLQKENIIDESGMPKERFSAEFPKEGPSILRIQQVVRGDSAAYFCASSPTEPHSYNEQFFGPGTRLTVL.

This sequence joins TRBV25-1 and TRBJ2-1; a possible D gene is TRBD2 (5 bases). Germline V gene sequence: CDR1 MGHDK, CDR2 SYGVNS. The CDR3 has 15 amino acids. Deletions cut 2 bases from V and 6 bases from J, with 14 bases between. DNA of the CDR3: TGTGCCAGCAGTGAACTAGTCGGTAGCGTCAATGAGCAGTTCTTC. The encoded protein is CASSELVGSVNEQFF.

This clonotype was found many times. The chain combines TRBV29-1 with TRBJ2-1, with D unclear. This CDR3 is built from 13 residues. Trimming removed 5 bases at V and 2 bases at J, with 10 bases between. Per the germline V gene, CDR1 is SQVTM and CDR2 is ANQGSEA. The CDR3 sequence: CSVNGLTYNEQFF. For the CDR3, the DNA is TGCAGCGTTAATGGGCTTACCTACAATGAGCAGTTCTTC.

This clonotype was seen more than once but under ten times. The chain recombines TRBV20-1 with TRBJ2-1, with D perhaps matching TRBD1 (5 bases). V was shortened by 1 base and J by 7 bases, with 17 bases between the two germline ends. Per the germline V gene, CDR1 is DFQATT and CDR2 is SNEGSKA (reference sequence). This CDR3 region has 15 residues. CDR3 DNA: TGCAGTGCTAGAGTCCCAGGGCCACCCCCTAATGAGCAGTTCTTC. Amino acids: CSARVPGPPPNEQFF.